The rows below give T cell receptor beta chains drawn from one sample of a study of blood T cells in healthy people across ages. TCRdb reanalysed the 5' RACE reads using MiXCR and keeps one entry per CDR3 protein. The sample lists 1.6 million or so distinct CDR3 sequences; roughly a third were seen once. Sequencing input: blood. The receptors here all came from a woman in her 30s in good health. Each CDR3 is given with its conserved first and last residue. A D gene is named only where the DNA matches it firmly. The size field is filled for only some rows; it gives once, few, many or a size class.

v_gene,abundance,j_gene,d_gene,CDR3nt,CDR3aa
TRBV10-3,NA,TRBJ2-3,NA,TGTGCCATGGGGACTGGCGGTAATACGCAGTATTTT,CAMGTGGNTQYF
TRBV7-4,once,TRBJ2-5,NA,TGTGCCAGCAGCTTAGTAGAGGGGTACCAAGAGACCCAGTACTTC,CASSLVEGYQETQYF
TRBV14,once,TRBJ2-1,NA,TGTGCCAGCAGCCAAGAGTTTAAGGGACAAGCGCGAATCAATGAGCAGTTCTTC,CASSQEFKGQARINEQFF
TRBV2,few,TRBJ1-2,NA,TGTGCCAGCAGTGAGAGAGTGGGGTATGGCTACACCTTC,CASSERVGYGYTF
TRBV3-1,few,TRBJ2-5,TRBD2,TGTGCCAGCAGCCACCTTAGCGGGGGGAAAGAAGAGACCCAGTACTTC,CASSHLSGGKEETQYF
TRBV9,NA,TRBJ2-5,NA,TGTGCCAGCAGCGTAGGAAACACAGGGTTGGCAGAGACCCAGTACTTC,CASSVGNTGLAETQYF
TRBV6-1,NA,TRBJ2-7,NA,TGTGCCAGCCGAGGGGACTTGGGGTACGAGCAGTACTTC,CASRGDLGYEQYF
TRBV7-2,NA,TRBJ2-3,NA,TGTGCCAGCAGCTCGGGACAAAAAGATACGCAGTATTTT,CASSSGQKDTQYF
TRBV2,NA,TRBJ1-5,NA,TGTGCCAGCGGCTGGCAGGGTGGGAGCAATCAGCCCCAGCATTTT,CASGWQGGSNQPQHF
TRBV7-2,few,TRBJ1-2,TRBD1,TGTGCCAGCAGCTCCACCGTCAGGACAGGCGCTGCCCGTTCGCTCTATGGCTACACCTTC,CASSSTVRTGAARSLYGYTF